Below are 10 T cell receptor beta chains sequenced from a single sample in a study of blood T cell dynamics during melanoma immunotherapy. Time point specified: week 3, after first cycle of checkpoint inhibitor. Produced via immunoSEQ multiplex PCR; TCRdb's table is partial and in-frame only. The top ten clones hold roughly 0.92% of a sample with almost 15,000 clones, around 90% of them seen once. Here the sequenced sample was blood, taken from a patient treated with checkpoint blockade. These receptors came from a human donor with melanoma.

This chain uses TRBV5-1 with TRBJ2-6; D remains ambiguous. V lost 0 bases to trimming and J lost 12 bases, with 19 bases between them. The CDR3 spans 16 residues. Germline values: CDR1 SGHRS, CDR2 YFSETQ. The CDR3 sequence: CASSLAQAVVKSVLTF. Here the CDR3 DNA reads TGCGCCAGCAGCTTGGCCCAGGCGGTTGTTAAATCCGTCCTGACTTTC.

This clone appeared a few times. This rearrangement joins TRBV6-6 to TRBJ1-2, with D possibly TRBD1 on 5 matching bases. V lost 5 bases and J lost 5, with 12 bases in between. Germline loops: CDR1 MNHNY, CDR2 SVGAGI (reference sequence). The CDR3 extends over 13 amino acids. The CDR3 DNA is TGTGCCAGCAGTCGGGACCAAGGGTATGGCTACACCTTC. Protein: CASSRDQGYGYTF.

V is TRBV10-3 and J is TRBJ2-1, with D hard to call. V gave up 8 bases and J gave up 4 bases, with 15 bases separating them. The germline CDR1 and CDR2 sequences are ENHRY and SYGVKD. The CDR3 loop spans 14 amino acids. The CDR3 loop reads CAIGSEAVYNEQFF. The CDR3 DNA sequence: TGTGCCATCGGAAGCGAGGCAGTATACAATGAGCAGTTCTTC.

The chain couples TRBV29-1 to TRBJ1-1; a possible D gene is TRBD1 (5 bases). The CDR3 is made up of 15 amino acids. Germline V CDR1 and CDR2: SQVTM, ANQGSEA. Trimming took off 6 bases at V and 0 bases at J, with 17 bases between the two ends. CDR3 DNA sequence: TGCAGCGTGGGCCACAGGAGGCGGTTGAACACTGAAGCTTTCTTT. It is translated as CSVGHRRRLNTEAFF.

The chain links TRBV6-5 to TRBJ1-1; D is uncertain. From germline, CDR1 is MNHEY and CDR2 SVGAGI. The CDR3 has 11 amino acids. Trimming shortened V by 5 bases and J by 10 bases, and 11 bases separated the two germline ends. The CDR3 DNA sequence: TGTGCCAGCAGTGACCCCCCACTAGCTTTCTTT. Translation gives CASSDPPLAFF.

The chain recombines TRBV7-8 with TRBJ1-1; TRBD1 agrees at 7 bases. V was clipped by 1 base and J by 6 bases; unmatched bases: 5. The germline gives CDR1 SGHVS, CDR2 FQNEAQ. The CDR3 has 14 amino acids. The CDR3 spells CASSLGGGEAEAFF. The CDR3 DNA is TGTGCCAGCAGCTTAGGAGGGGGCGAGGCTGAAGCTTTCTTT.

The rearrangement joins TRBV2 to TRBJ1-2, with unresolved D. Germline-derived CDR1 and CDR2 are SNHLY and FYNNEI. The germline V and J ends were trimmed by 3 bases and 4 bases, with 6 bases remaining between them. The CDR3 is 12 residues long. The CDR3 DNA follows: TGTGCCAGCAGTGAGGGTAGCTATGGCTACACCTTC. Its translation is CASSEGSYGYTF.

The J gene is TRBJ1-5, the V gene TRBV7-2; D is unclear. The V end was cut by 5 bases, the J end by 0 bases, with 8 bases between. CDR1 and CDR2 (germline): SGHTA, FQGNSA. The CDR3 is 14 amino acids. The CDR3 spells CASSPEHSNQPQHF. The CDR3, as DNA: TGTGCCAGCAGCCCGGAGCATAGCAATCAGCCCCAGCATTTT.

This clone has a single count. The chain couples TRBV29-1 to TRBJ1-3; the D gene is possibly TRBD1 (6 bases). The CDR3 runs to 13 residues. Trimming removed 4 bases from V and 1 base from J, with 8 bases in between. CDR1 and CDR2 (germline): SQVTM, ANQGSEA. The CDR3 loop is CSVVGGSGNTIYF. DNA of the CDR3: TGCAGCGTTGTAGGGGGGTCTGGAAACACCATATATTTT.

The chain links TRBV5-1 to TRBJ2-7; D is possibly TRBD1 (5 bases). Trimming stripped 0 bases from V and 6 bases from J, with 10 bases between. CDR3 size: 13 residues. Per the germline V gene, CDR1 is SGHRS and CDR2 is YFSETQ. The CDR3 DNA sequence: TGCGCCAGCAGCTTGGTAGGGGCCGCCGAGCAGTACTTC. Translating gives CASSLVGAAEQYF.